Here is one TCR beta chain with its context. The antigen remains undetermined. These data belong to a study of cytomegalovirus exposure and HLA in healthy donors. V lost 1 base, J lost 5 bases, and 17 bases lay in between. In germline, CDR1 is SGHVS, CDR2 FNYEAQ. The CDR3 consists of 16 residues. Study findings and constraints: Both high specificity and high sensitivity reportedly marked the classifier's diagnosis of cytomegalovirus status. Later on, an analysis found that several of the most significant clusters appeared to be linked to common viral pathogens, which included parvovirus B19. A later analysis revealed that TCR association rates differed between HLA loci, peaking at DRB1 and bottoming out at HLA-C.

Vbeta (60) and Jbeta (13) primers were used in the PCR. Profiling relied on immunoSEQ multiplex PCR, and the TCRdb table lists in-frame clones only, not all of them. The sample has a few hundred thousand clones; approximately 90% are singletons. This clonotype was obtained from a woman younger than 30 in good health and CMV-seronegative. Sample: PBMCs. The gene calls are TRBV7-6 and TRBJ2-5; D is possibly TRBD2 (5 bases). The CDR3 reads CASSLVPGAAGETQYF. The CDR3 bases are TGTGCCAGCAGCTTAGTCCCCGGAGCGGCTGGGGAGACCCAGTACTTC.